The next 10 T cell receptor beta chains were all read from a single sample in a study of CD8+ T cells in alopecia areata. Sequencing used cDNA as its template, made by extracting RNA and reverse transcribing it. Generated by immunoSEQ multiplex PCR, the TCRdb table keeps only in-frame clones and is missing some. Of about 200,000 clones listed, 56% were seen once; the top ten hold 4% to 6%. The sample consisted of CD8+ T cells sorted from blood. The receptor source for this set is a human donor in good health.

This chain links TRBV23-1 with TRBJ1-2, with no clear D. TRBV23-1 is an ORF for which the function is uncertain. The CDR3 has 15 amino acids. V was shortened by 3 bases and J by 5 bases, with 16 bases between the two germline ends. CDR3 protein: CASSQGRRSHYGYTF. DNA for the CDR3: TGCGCCAGCAGTCAGGGTCGGCGATCACATTATGGCTACACCTTC.

This rearrangement joins TRBV6-5 to TRBJ1-5, with D possibly being TRBD1 (5 bases). V lost 4 bases and J 0 bases, leaving 10 bases between the germline ends. This CDR3 region has 15 residues. The germline CDR1 and CDR2 sequences are MNHEY and SVGAGI. CDR3 sequence: CASSSQGYSNQPQHF. In DNA, the CDR3 is TGTGCCAGCAGTTCGCAGGGTTATAGCAATCAGCCCCAGCATTTT.

This chain joins TRBV30 and TRBJ2-2, with D perhaps assigned TRBD1 or TRBD2 (5 bases each). The CDR3 runs to 16 residues. Per germline, CDR1 GTSNPN and CDR2 SVGIG (reference sequence). Deletions cut 0 bases from V and 5 bases from J, with 16 bases between. CDR3 nucleotide sequence: TGTGCCTGGAGTGTACTCGGGTCAGGGAGTACCGGGGAGCTGTTTTTT. Protein sequence: CAWSVLGSGSTGELFF.

The rearrangement joins TRBV29-1 to TRBJ2-1, with TRBD1 as a possible D gene (6 bases). Trimming cost V 2 bases and J 4 bases, with 12 bases left between them. Germline assignment: CDR1 SQVTM and CDR2 ANQGSEA. The CDR3 sequence is 14 residues long. The CDR3 here is CSVEHRDTYNEQFF. The CDR3 bases are TGCAGCGTTGAACACCGGGACACTTACAATGAGCAGTTCTTC.

This clone was counted only a few times. The chain has TRBV4-1 and TRBJ2-1; 11 nucleotides agree with TRBD2. Germline V gene data show CDR1 as MGHRA and CDR2 as YSYEKL. V shed 6 bases, J shed 5 bases, and the junction held 3 bases outside the gene matches. This CDR3 contains 14 residues. CDR3 protein: CASSLAGGDNEQFF. CDR3 coding DNA: TGCGCCAGCAGTCTAGCGGGGGGAGACAATGAGCAGTTCTTC.

This sequence joins TRBV29-1 and TRBJ1-2; 7 bases line up with TRBD1. Germline lookup yields CDR1 SQVTM and CDR2 ANQGSEA. The CDR3 spans 14 residues. The trim removed 6 bases at V and 8 bases at J, leaving 15 bases unmatched. The CDR3 sequence: CSVTAEGANGGYTF. The CDR3 bases are TGCAGCGTCACCGCGGAGGGGGCGAATGGAGGCTACACCTTC.

A word on this clone: Other DNA sequences from this sample encode an identical CDR3 as well. The CDR3 nucleotides are TGTGCCAGCAGCGTAGGGGGTTCCCAAGAGACCCAGTACTTC. This codes for CASSVGGSQETQYF. The chain has TRBV9 and TRBJ2-5; D is uncertain. From germline, CDR1 is SGDLS and CDR2 YYNGEE. Between the trimmed V and J ends, which lost 0 bases and 1 base, there was a span of 7 bases. The CDR3 sequence is 14 residues long.

This clone has just one count. The rearrangement joins TRBV2 to TRBJ2-2; 14 bases fit TRBD2. The CDR3 is 18 amino acids. J lost 2 bases, V lost 1 base, and 3 bases had no gene match. Per germline, CDR1 SNHLY and CDR2 FYNNEI. The CDR3 sequence: CASSEVGLAGANTGELFF. As DNA, the CDR3 is TGTGCCAGCAGTGAAGTGGGACTAGCGGGGGCAAACACCGGGGAGCTGTTTTTT.

The chain employs TRBV27 and TRBJ2-3, with a tentative D call TRBD2 (6 bases). This CDR3 is 15 amino acids long. The germline V gene encodes CDR1 MNHEY and CDR2 SMNVEV (reference sequence). V gave up 1 base and J gave up 1 base, with 9 bases separating them. CDR3 loop: CASSLLSGGTDTQYF. CDR3 coding DNA: TGTGCCAGCAGTTTATTATCGGGGGGCACAGATACGCAGTATTTT.

The J gene is TRBJ1-2, the V gene TRBV19; a weak D match, TRBD1 (5 bases). The length of the CDR3 is 13 residues. Germline CDR1 reads LNHDA; CDR2 reads SQIVND (reference sequence). V was pared by 3 bases and J by 5 bases, with 10 bases between. CDR3 sequence (DNA): TGTGCCAGTAGTATCGACCAGGGATATGGCTACACCTTC. It yields the protein CASSIDQGYGYTF. The complete variable domain, with remaining parts taken from reference TRBV19 and TRBJ1-2, reads DGGITQSPKYLFRKEGQNVTLSCEQNLNHDAMYWYRQDPGQGLRLIYYSQIVNDFQKGDIAEGYSVSREKKESFPLTVTSAQKNPTAFYLCASSIDQGYGYTFGSGTRLTVV.